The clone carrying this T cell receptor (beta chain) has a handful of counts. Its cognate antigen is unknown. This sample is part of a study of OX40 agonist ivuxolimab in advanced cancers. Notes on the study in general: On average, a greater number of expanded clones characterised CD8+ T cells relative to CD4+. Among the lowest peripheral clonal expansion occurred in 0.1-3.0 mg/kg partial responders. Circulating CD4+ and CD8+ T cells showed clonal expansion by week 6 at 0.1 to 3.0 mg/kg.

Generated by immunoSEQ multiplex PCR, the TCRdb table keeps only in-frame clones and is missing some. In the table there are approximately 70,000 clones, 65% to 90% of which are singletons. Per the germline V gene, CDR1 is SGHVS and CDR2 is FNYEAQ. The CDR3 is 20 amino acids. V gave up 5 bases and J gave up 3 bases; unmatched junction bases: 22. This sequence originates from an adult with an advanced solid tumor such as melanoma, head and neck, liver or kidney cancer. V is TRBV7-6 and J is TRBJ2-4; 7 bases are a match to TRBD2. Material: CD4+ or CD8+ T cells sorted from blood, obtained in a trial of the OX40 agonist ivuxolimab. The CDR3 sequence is CASSPGRGLISTLGKNIQYF. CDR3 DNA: TGTGCCAGCAGCCCTGGTAGGGGACTAATTTCTACTCTCGGCAAAAACATTCAGTACTTC.